What follows are 29 T cell receptor beta chains derived from one specimen sequenced in a study of Graves' ophthalmopathy and Graves' hyperthyroidism. Amplification of TCR beta CDR3 regions used RNA transcripts. HTBI primers served in a first-round RT-PCR, which a second-round multiplex PCR followed. TCRdb passed the multiplex PCR reads through MiXCR, listing each CDR3 protein once. Of approximately 700,000 distinct CDR3 sequences detected, under 50% appear once; the ten largest clones hold around 3.3%. What was sequenced was peripheral blood. These TCRs come from an adult man with Graves' ophthalmopathy.

This clonotype appeared many times. The V gene is TRBV7-8, the J gene TRBJ2-7; TRBD2 might be the D (6 bases). V was trimmed by 2 bases and J by 2 bases, leaving 13 bases between them. This CDR3 is 15 amino acids long. Looked up from germline, CDR1 is SGHVS and CDR2 is FQNEAQ. The CDR3, as DNA: TGTGCCAGCAGCTTACTTCTAGCGTCTGCCTACGAGCAGTACTTC. It translates to CASSLLLASAYEQYF.

Only one count was recorded for this clonotype. The chain carries TRBV15 and TRBJ2-2; possible D gene TRBD1, 6 bases. This CDR3 is 11 amino acids long. The germline gives CDR1 LNHNV, CDR2 YYDKDF (reference sequence). V was trimmed by 5 bases and J by 8 bases, leaving 6 bases between them. The CDR3 DNA follows: TGTGCCACCAGCGGACAGGGGGAGCTGTTTTTT. Translated, it gives CATSGQGELFF.

Many counts were recorded for this clonotype. V gene TRBV5-1 combines with J gene TRBJ1-1; possibly TRBD1 for D (5 bases). Germline CDR1 is SGHRS and CDR2 is YFSETQ. The CDR3 covers 14 residues. Trimming removed 1 base at V and 1 base at J, with 8 bases between. The CDR3 coding sequence is TGCGCCAGCAGCTTGTATCAGGGGAACACTGAAGCTTTCTTT. Translation gives CASSLYQGNTEAFF.

This clonotype has a count of ten or more. CDR3 loop: CAISDQGSPLHF. CDR3 nucleotide sequence: TGTGCCATCAGTGACCAGGGCTCACCCCTCCACTTT. The J gene is TRBJ1-6, the V gene TRBV10-3; possible D gene TRBD1, 5 bases. The CDR3 is 12 amino acids. The V end was cut by 3 bases, the J end by 10 bases, with 7 bases between. Looked up from germline, CDR1 is ENHRY and CDR2 is SYGVKD.

The rearrangement uses TRBV24-1 and TRBJ2-7, with D maybe TRBD2 (5 bases). Germline values: CDR1 KGHDR, CDR2 SFDVKD. The CDR3 length is 15 residues. Trimming cost V 11 bases and J 7 bases, with 26 bases left between them. CDR3 DNA sequence: TGTGCCAGCTCACTATCTGAGGGAATCCCTAGGGAGCAGTACTTC. It translates to CASSLSEGIPREQYF.

This clonotype was found many times. J is TRBJ1-6 and V is TRBV25-1; 9 bases align to TRBD1. This CDR3 has 14 amino acids. The trim removed 6 bases at V and 8 bases at J, leaving 5 bases unmatched. The germline gives CDR1 MGHDK, CDR2 SYGVNS. The CDR3 protein is CASRRQGDYSPLHF. The DNA of the CDR3 is TGTGCCAGCAGGAGACAGGGGGATTATTCACCCCTCCACTTT.

This clonotype was recorded many times. The chain combines TRBV29-1 with TRBJ2-7, with D possibly TRBD2 on 5 matching bases. Trimming pared 1 base from V and 6 bases from J, leaving 10 bases between. Germline CDR1 reads SQVTM; CDR2 reads ANQGSEA. CDR3 length equals 12 residues. The CDR3 region has the DNA TGCAGCGTTGAAGGCGGGTTTCGCGAGCAGTACTTC. Protein: CSVEGGFREQYF.

This clonotype showed up just a few times. Mismatch with germline at one junction end may stem from a read error. The chain joins TRBV4-1 to TRBJ1-4; weak D call: TRBD1 (6 bases). The CDR3 is made up of 17 amino acids. Germline CDR1 is MGHRA and CDR2 is YSYEKL. This chain's CDR3 is CASSQEPGAIVNEKLFF. The CDR3 nucleotides read TGTGCCAGCAGCCAAGAACCAGGGGCAATTGTTAATGAAAAACTGTTTTTT.

This clonotype has at least ten counts. The V call is TRBV7-2, the J call TRBJ2-6, with no clear D. Trimming took 7 bases from V and 0 from J, leaving 4 bases between them. The CDR3 sequence is 13 residues long. From germline, CDR1 is SGHTA and CDR2 FQGNSA. The CDR3 region has the DNA TGTGCCAGCACTATCTCTGGGGCCAACGTCCTGACTTTC. Its protein is CASTISGANVLTF.

On this clonotype: A read error is possible here, since a much larger clone lies one base away. V usage is TRBV24-1 and J usage is TRBJ2-5; a possible D gene is TRBD1 (5 bases). Trimming took off 2 bases at V and 5 bases at J, with 8 bases between the two ends. The CDR3 is 13 amino acids. Looked up from germline, CDR1 is KGHDR and CDR2 is SFDVKD. The CDR3 bases are TGTGCCACCAGTGATTGGGGCGCGGAGACCCAGTACTTC. As protein: CATSDWGAETQYF.

Remarks on this clonotype: The junction shows a germline mismatch at one end, possibly a read error. This rearrangement joins TRBV11-1 to TRBJ1-1, with D uncertain. This CDR3 is 12 amino acids long. Germline V lookup: CDR1 SGHAT, CDR2 FQDESV (reference sequence). The DNA for the CDR3 is TGTGCCAGCAACTTAGGAGGGAGTGAAGCTTTCTTT. Protein sequence: CASNLGGSEAFF.

This clonotype was seen ten or more times. The chain has TRBV4-2 and TRBJ2-2; a possible D gene is TRBD2 (6 bases). Germline assignment: CDR1 LGHNA and CDR2 YNFKEQ. V was cut by 3 bases and J by 1 base, with 9 bases left in between. The CDR3 contains 15 residues. The DNA of the CDR3 is TGTGCCAGCAGCCACGGCGGGATGAACACCGGGGAGCTGTTTTTT. The encoded protein is CASSHGGMNTGELFF.

This clonotype was detected many times. This chain links TRBV10-3 with TRBJ2-7; 7 bases align to TRBD2. The CDR3 runs to 15 residues. After removal of 5 bases from V and 2 bases from J, the junction contained 9 bases not matched to a gene. In germline, CDR1 is ENHRY, CDR2 SYGVKD. The CDR3 sequence is CAISPTGGGAYEQYF. CDR3 in DNA: TGTGCCATCAGTCCGACGGGAGGTGGGGCCTACGAGCAGTACTTC.

About this clonotype: Being one base from a much bigger clone, this may be a read error. The CDR3 DNA sequence: TGCGCGCAGACAGCGGGAGGGTCAGACGAGCAGTACTTC. It codes for CAQTAGGSDEQYF. The genes are TRBV20-1 and TRBJ2-7, with 10 bases lining up with TRBD2. The CDR3 covers 13 residues. The germline CDR1 and CDR2 sequences are DFQATT and SNEGSKA (reference sequence).

This clonotype was detected many times. The chain combines TRBV6-5 with TRBJ1-2; 10 bases map to TRBD1. Trimming at V came to 6 bases and at J to 8 bases, leaving 9 bases not matched to a gene. The CDR3 covers 14 residues. Germline-derived CDR1 and CDR2 are MNHEY and SVGAGI. The CDR3 DNA is TGTGCCAGCAGAGGGACAGGGGATGTGGGCGGCTACACCTTC. Translation: CASRGTGDVGGYTF.

On this clonotype: This is likely a read error, given that the CDR3 carries no conserved phenylalanine or tryptophan at its end. Because the CDR3's place on the DNA is in doubt, the DNA is left out and the CDR3 is given as listed by TCRdb. The rearrangement joins TRBV25-1 to TRBJ1-1; the table's D gene call, TRBD1, was not cross checked with the DNA. 9 amino acids form the CDR3, both terminal residues included. Germline V gene data show CDR1 as MGHDK and CDR2 as SYGVNS. CDR3 residues: CASSEQGTY.

The chain combines TRBV7-9 with TRBJ2-3; 7 bases line up with TRBD1. The CDR3 contains 16 residues. Losses at the gene ends were 5 bases for V and 2 bases for J; bases not matched to a gene: 10. CDR1 and CDR2 (germline): SEHNR, FQNEAQ (reference sequence). The CDR3 DNA sequence: TGTGCCAGCAGCAAGGGACAGTTCTCCCCCACAGATACGCAGTATTTT. Translating gives CASSKGQFSPTDTQYF. Together with reference TRBV7-9 and TRBJ2-3, the CDR3 gives the full variable domain: DTGVSQNPRHKITKRGQNVTFRCDPISEHNRLYWYRQTLGQGPEFLTYFQNEAQLEKSRLLSDRFSAERPKGSFSTLEIQRTEQGDSAMYLCASSKGQFSPTDTQYFGPGTRLTVL.

This clonotype was seen at least ten times. This rearrangement joins TRBV10-3 to TRBJ1-5; TRBD1 might be the D (6 bases). V dropped 0 bases and J dropped 0 bases, with 15 bases sitting between them. Germline loops: CDR1 ENHRY, CDR2 SYGVKD. The CDR3 spans 18 residues. CDR3: CAISESRAGGLSNQPQHF. Written as DNA, the CDR3 is TGTGCCATCAGTGAGTCGAGGGCGGGGGGCCTTAGCAATCAGCCCCAGCATTTT.

This clonotype was counted at least ten times. The chain links TRBV19 to TRBJ1-5; no clear D. CDR1 LNHDA and CDR2 SQIVND come from the germline V gene (reference sequence). The CDR3 spans 16 residues. Trimming shortened V by 2 bases and J by 3 bases, and 14 bases separated the two germline ends. CDR3 amino acids: CASSIRRFQDNQPQHF. The CDR3 nucleotides are TGTGCCAGTAGTATAAGGAGGTTTCAGGACAATCAGCCCCAGCATTTT.

V usage is TRBV25-1 and J usage is TRBJ2-7, with D perhaps given as TRBD1 or TRBD2 (5 bases each). V lost 8 bases and J lost 2, with 28 bases in between. There are 18 residues in the CDR3. Germline CDR1 reads MGHDK; CDR2 reads SYGVNS. The CDR3 protein is CASSPKDSGPGATYEQYF. In nucleotides, the CDR3 is TGTGCCAGCTCACCCAAAGACTCCGGGCCCGGGGCCACCTACGAGCAGTACTTC.

The chain combines TRBV7-2 with TRBJ2-3; D gene unclear. V dropped 4 bases and J dropped 5 bases, with 7 bases sitting between them. This CDR3 spans 12 amino acids. Germline V lookup: CDR1 SGHTA, CDR2 FQGNSA. The DNA of the CDR3 is TGTGCCAGCAGCTCCGTGGGAGATACGCAGTATTTT. This gives the protein CASSSVGDTQYF.

Of note for this clonotype: The junction does not match germline at one end; this may be a read error. The chain is built from TRBV5-1 and TRBJ1-2; tentative D call: TRBD1 (6 bases). The CDR3 runs to 13 residues. The germline gives CDR1 SGHRS, CDR2 YFSETQ. The CDR3, as DNA: TGCGCCAGCAGCCTCGGACAGACCTATGGCTGCACCTTC. Protein sequence: CASSLGQTYGCTF.

The table lists this clonotype with a few counts. This chain joins TRBV10-3 and TRBJ1-1, with TRBD1 identical over 9 bases. V lost 10 bases and J lost 0; bases outside the gene matches: 24. Germline lookup yields CDR1 ENHRY and CDR2 SYGVKD. This CDR3 comprises 20 residues. The CDR3 DNA reads as TGTGCCAGCAGGGAAACCGGGACAGGGCCTAACCATCACATGAACACTGAAGCTTTCTTT. It yields the protein CASRETGTGPNHHMNTEAFF.

This clonotype was observed at least ten times. CDR3 region: CASSQEGDGETQYF. CDR3 nucleotide sequence: TGCGCCAGCAGCCAAGAGGGGGATGGAGAGACCCAGTACTTC. The V and J genes are TRBV4-3 and TRBJ2-5; D assignment may be TRBD1 or TRBD2 (5 bases each). This CDR3 comprises 14 residues. Trimming took off 0 bases at V and 4 bases at J, with 9 bases between the two ends. Germline CDR1 LGHNA, CDR2 YSLEER.

The chain uses TRBV10-3 and TRBJ2-5; 13 bases align to TRBD2. Germline V CDR1 and CDR2: ENHRY, SYGVKD. This CDR3 is 15 amino acids long. The trim removed 8 bases at V and 3 bases at J, leaving 6 bases unmatched. CDR3 sequence reads: CAIGTTSGRKETQYF. The CDR3 DNA follows: TGTGCCATCGGGACGACTAGCGGGAGGAAAGAGACCCAGTACTTC.

This clonotype was observed at least ten times. The rearrangement joins TRBV7-9 to TRBJ1-4; 7 bases are shared with TRBD1. CDR1 and CDR2 (germline): SEHNR, FQNEAQ (reference sequence). Germline trimming cut 8 bases from V and 8 bases from J; bases unmatched to any gene: 5. CDR3 length: 12 amino acids. The CDR3 reads CASGGQREKLFF. CDR3 in DNA: TGTGCCAGCGGGGGACAGCGGGAAAAACTGTTTTTT.

The chain has TRBV5-1 and TRBJ1-1, with TRBD1 as a possible D gene (6 bases). The CDR3 consists of 16 residues. Germline values: CDR1 SGHRS, CDR2 YFSETQ. V was pared by 1 base and J by 0 bases, with 13 bases between. CDR3 sequence (DNA): TGCGCCAGCAGCTTGAACCGGCAGGGGATGAACACTGAAGCTTTCTTT. Its translation: CASSLNRQGMNTEAFF.

With regard to this clonotype: The conserved phenylalanine or tryptophan normally closing the CDR3 is absent here, so this likely arose from a read error. The chain has TRBV5-4 and TRBJ2-5, with D possibly being TRBD1 (6 bases). This CDR3 is 14 amino acids long. Deletions cut 6 bases from V and 0 bases from J, with 12 bases between. From germline, CDR1 is SGHNT and CDR2 YYREEE (reference sequence). CDR3 region: CASTRGQNQETQYL. CDR3 nucleotides: TGTGCCAGCACAAGAGGACAGAACCAAGAGACCCAGTACTTG.

In its sample, this clonotype was seen many times. The rearrangement joins TRBV10-3 to TRBJ1-1, with 7 bases that match TRBD1. CDR3 length: 14 amino acids. CDR1 is ENHRY, CDR2 SYGVKD, per germline. With V trimmed by 3 bases and J by 1 base, 2 bases remained unmatched. The CDR3 spells CAISEGQENTEAFF. DNA for the CDR3: TGTGCCATCAGTGAAGGACAGGAGAACACTGAAGCTTTCTTT.